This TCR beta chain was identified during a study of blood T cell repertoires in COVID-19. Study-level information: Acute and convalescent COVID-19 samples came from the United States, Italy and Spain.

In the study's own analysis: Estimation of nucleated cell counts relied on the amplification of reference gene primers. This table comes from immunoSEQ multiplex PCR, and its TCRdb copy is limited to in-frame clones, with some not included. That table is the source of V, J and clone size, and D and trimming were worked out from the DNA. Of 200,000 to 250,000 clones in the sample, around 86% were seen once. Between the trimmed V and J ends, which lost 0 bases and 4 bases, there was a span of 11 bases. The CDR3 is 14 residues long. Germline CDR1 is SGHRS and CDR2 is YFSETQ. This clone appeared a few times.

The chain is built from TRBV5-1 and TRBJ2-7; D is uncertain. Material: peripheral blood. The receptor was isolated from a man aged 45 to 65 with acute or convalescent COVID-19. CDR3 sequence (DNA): TGCGCCAGCAGCTTGGAACAGAACCGATACGAGCAGTACTTC. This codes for CASSLEQNRYEQYF.